The next 19 T cell receptor beta chains were all read from a single sample in a study of cytomegalovirus exposure and HLA in healthy donors. PCR involved 60 Vbeta and 13 Jbeta primers. Sequencing used immunoSEQ multiplex PCR; TCRdb keeps in-frame clones, though not all of them. The sample shows about 170,000 clones, around three quarters of them seen only once. Sequencing was performed on PBMCs. All receptors derive from a woman aged 30 to 39 in good health and CMV-seropositive.

The chain joins TRBV6-5 to TRBJ1-3, with D perhaps matching TRBD1 (6 bases). The V end lost 5 bases, the J end lost 0 bases, and 11 bases lay between the germline ends. The V gene's germline CDR1 is MNHEY and CDR2 SVGAGI. This CDR3 contains 15 residues. CDR3 DNA sequence: TGTGCCAGCAGTGTACAGGGTAGCTCTGGAAACACCATATATTTT. Protein: CASSVQGSSGNTIYF.

The chain combines TRBV6-5 with TRBJ1-5; tentatively, D is TRBD1 (6 bases). Trimming removed 4 bases from V and 6 bases from J, with 13 bases in between. Germline CDR1 MNHEY, CDR2 SVGAGI. The CDR3 contains 14 residues. CDR3 in amino acids: CASSSRQAGQPQHF. The CDR3 bases are TGTGCCAGCAGTTCCAGACAGGCGGGTCAGCCCCAGCATTTT.

The CDR3 reads CASSFPERSSYEQYF. The CDR3 DNA reads TGCGCCAGCAGCTTTCCGGAGCGGAGCTCCTACGAGCAGTACTTC. The gene calls are TRBV5-1 and TRBJ2-7; D may be TRBD2 (5 bases). The CDR3 runs to 15 residues. The germline V gene encodes CDR1 SGHRS and CDR2 YFSETQ. Trimming removed 2 bases from V and 0 bases from J, with 12 bases in between.

This chain links TRBV27 with TRBJ1-6; no reliable D call. The CDR3 totals 15 residues. CDR1 and CDR2 (germline): MNHEY, SMNVEV (reference sequence). Trimming removed 1 base at V and 5 bases at J, with 9 bases between. CDR3 sequence (DNA): TGTGCCAGCAGTTTATGGGCCATGAATAATTCACCCCTCCACTTT. Translated, it gives CASSLWAMNNSPLHF.

The table lists this clone with a few counts. The chain carries TRBV18 and TRBJ2-7; D gene ambiguous. This CDR3 region has 12 residues. The V gene lost 3 bases and the J gene lost 2 bases, with 5 bases spanning the gap. Germline V gene sequence: CDR1 KGHSH, CDR2 LQKENI. As DNA, the CDR3 is TGTGCCAGCTCACCCCCAACCTACGAGCAGTACTTC. Its protein product is CASSPPTYEQYF.

The V gene is TRBV7-9, the J gene TRBJ2-2; no definite D call. V was trimmed by 5 bases and J by 0 bases, leaving 16 bases between them. Germline CDR1 is SEHNR and CDR2 is FQNEAQ (reference sequence). CDR3 length: 17 amino acids. CDR3 coding DNA: TGTGCCAGCAGCGAATCCCGTTTGGGCCCGAACACCGGGGAGCTGTTTTTT. Translating it yields CASSESRLGPNTGELFF.

As concerns this clone: At the DNA level, this CDR3 is encoded by other sequences in the same sample as well. DNA for the CDR3: TGTGCCTGGAGTCCACAGGGGAACTATGGCTACACCTTC. Encoded protein: CAWSPQGNYGYTF. The chain has TRBV30 and TRBJ1-2; 7 nucleotides line up with TRBD1. This CDR3 comprises 13 residues. Trimming at V came to 2 bases and at J to 2 bases, leaving 2 bases not matched to a gene. CDR1 and CDR2 from the germline V gene are GTSNPN and SVGIG (reference sequence).

A remark on this clone: This sample includes further DNA sequences coding for the same CDR3. This chain connects TRBV4-2 to TRBJ1-1; D is unresolved. V was clipped by 1 base and J by 11 bases, with 17 bases between them. Germline V gene lookup returns CDR1 LGHNA and CDR2 YNFKEQ. This CDR3 region has 14 residues. The CDR3 loop is CASSQVGWAGEAFF. Here the CDR3 DNA reads TGTGCCAGCAGCCAAGTAGGCTGGGCAGGTGAGGCTTTCTTT.

The chain carries TRBV5-6 and TRBJ2-1; TRBD2 matches 12 bases. V was clipped by 3 bases and J by 6 bases; unmatched bases: 4. CDR3 length: 15 residues. CDR1 is SGHDT and CDR2 is YYEEEE in the germline V gene. CDR3 coding DNA: TGTGCCAGCAGCTCCCTAGCGGGAGGGCCCAATGAGCAGTTCTTC. Translating it yields CASSSLAGGPNEQFF. Together with reference TRBV5-6 and TRBJ2-1, the CDR3 gives the full variable domain: DAGVTQSPTHLIKTRGQQVTLRCSPKSGHDTVSWYQQALGQGPQFIFQYYEEEERQRGNFPDRFSGHQFPNYSSELNVNALLLGDSALYLCASSSLAGGPNEQFFGPGTRLTVL.

This chain links TRBV5-4 with TRBJ1-1; the D gene is possibly TRBD1 (6 bases). CDR3 size: 13 residues. Germline lookup yields CDR1 SGHNT and CDR2 YYREEE (reference sequence). V lost 3 bases to trimming and J lost 11 bases, with 17 bases between them. CDR3 sequence: CASSSLSGEHAFF. For the CDR3, the DNA is TGTGCCAGCAGCTCCCTCTCAGGGGAGCACGCTTTCTTT.

The V and J genes are TRBV7-8 and TRBJ2-1; the D gene is possibly TRBD2 (5 bases). Trimming removed 0 bases from V and 7 bases from J, with 19 bases in between. This CDR3 is built from 17 residues. Germline CDR1 and CDR2: SGHVS and FQNEAQ. The CDR3 DNA follows: TGTGCCAGCAGCTTAGCACTTTCGGGGATATTTTGGAATGAGCAGTTCTTC. It specifies CASSLALSGIFWNEQFF.

This clone appeared once. The rearrangement links TRBV28 to TRBJ2-2, with D possibly matching TRBD2 (5 bases). CDR1 is MDHEN and CDR2 is SYDVKM in the germline V gene. Between the trimmed V and J ends, which lost 6 bases and 7 bases, there was a span of 6 bases. The CDR3 is made up of 11 amino acids. The CDR3 sequence is CASREDGELFF. The CDR3 bases are TGTGCCAGCAGGGAGGACGGGGAGCTGTTTTTT.

This clone was counted only a few times. The rearrangement links TRBV19 to TRBJ2-5; 7 bases agree with TRBD2. In germline, CDR1 is LNHDA, CDR2 SQIVND (reference sequence). V trimming: 4 bases; J trimming: 1 base; junction bases outside the gene matches: 6. There are 15 residues in the CDR3. Here the CDR3 reads CASSTTAGVQETQYF. The CDR3 DNA sequence: TGTGCCAGTAGTACCACCGCGGGAGTCCAAGAGACCCAGTACTTC.

This clone was counted between two and nine times. The chain combines TRBV19 with TRBJ2-2; 9 bases fit TRBD2. After removal of 1 base from V and 7 bases from J, the junction contained 7 bases not matched to a gene. Germline V gene lookup returns CDR1 LNHDA and CDR2 SQIVND (reference sequence). The CDR3 consists of 16 residues. This CDR3 is CASSIVSGSLYGELFF. Written as DNA, the CDR3 is TGTGCCAGTAGTATAGTTAGCGGGAGTCTTTACGGGGAGCTGTTTTTT.

The chain uses TRBV9 and TRBJ2-2; weak D call: TRBD2 (5 bases). The ends were cut back, 4 bases at V and 1 base at J, with 8 bases in the middle. CDR1 is SGDLS, CDR2 YYNGEE, per germline. CDR3 length: 14 amino acids. CDR3 coding DNA: TGTGCCAGCAGCAGCGGAAAGAACACCGGGGAGCTGTTTTTT. Protein sequence: CASSSGKNTGELFF.

This clone was counted only a few times. The chain links TRBV2 to TRBJ2-3; D might be TRBD2 (6 bases). The V end was cut by 8 bases, the J end by 8 bases, with 26 bases between. Per the germline V gene, CDR1 is SNHLY and CDR2 is FYNNEI. CDR3 length: 16 amino acids. The CDR3 coding sequence is TGTGCCAGCGCCCTCGCCGGGACTCAGCCTGCCGCTACGCAGTATTTT. Protein: CASALAGTQPAATQYF.

The CDR3 region is CASSGDRDNLGSGANVLTF. CDR3 coding DNA: TGTGCCAGCAGCGGGGACAGGGATAACTTGGGTTCAGGGGCCAACGTCCTGACTTTC. The chain links TRBV7-9 to TRBJ2-6; TRBD1 agrees at 9 bases. V dropped 5 bases and J dropped 4; count of bases not matched to a gene: 15. The CDR3 has 19 residues. The V gene's germline CDR1 is SEHNR and CDR2 FQNEAQ (reference sequence).

The chain has TRBV21-1 and TRBJ2-3; the table gives TRBD2 as D, unverified against the DNA. TRBV21-1 constitutes a pseudogene. CDR3 length equals 16 residues. The CDR3 DNA follows: TGTGCCAGCAGCAAAGGCTTAGCGGGGGGGCTGCATACGCAGTATTTT. Translated, it gives CASSKGLAGGLHTQYF.

This clone was recorded only once. The chain carries TRBV6-1 and TRBJ2-2, with 12 bases lining up with TRBD2. Germline V CDR1 and CDR2: MNHNS, SASEGT. There are 19 residues in the CDR3. V dropped 2 bases and J dropped 6; count of bases not matched to a gene: 13. CDR3 loop: CASSELTSGGSVYPGELFF. The CDR3 bases are TGTGCCAGCAGTGAACTCACTAGCGGGGGGAGTGTTTACCCCGGGGAGCTGTTTTTT.